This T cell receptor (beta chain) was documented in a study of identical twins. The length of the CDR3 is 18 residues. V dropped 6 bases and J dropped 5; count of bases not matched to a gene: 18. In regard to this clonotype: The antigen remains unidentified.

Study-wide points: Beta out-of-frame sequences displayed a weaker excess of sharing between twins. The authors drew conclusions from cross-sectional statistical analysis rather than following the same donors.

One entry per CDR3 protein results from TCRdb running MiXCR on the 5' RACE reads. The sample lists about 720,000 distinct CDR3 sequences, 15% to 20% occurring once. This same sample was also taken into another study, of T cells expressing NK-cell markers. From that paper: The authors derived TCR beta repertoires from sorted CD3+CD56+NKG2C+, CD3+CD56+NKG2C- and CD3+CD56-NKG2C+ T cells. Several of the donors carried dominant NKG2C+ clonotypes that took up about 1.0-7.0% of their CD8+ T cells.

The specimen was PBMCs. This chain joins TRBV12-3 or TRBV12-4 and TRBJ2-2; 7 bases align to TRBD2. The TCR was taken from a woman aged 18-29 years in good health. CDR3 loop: CASRTAPQRGYGTGELFF. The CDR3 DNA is TGTGCCAGCAGGACTGCCCCCCAGCGGGGCTACGGGACCGGGGAGCTGTTTTTT.